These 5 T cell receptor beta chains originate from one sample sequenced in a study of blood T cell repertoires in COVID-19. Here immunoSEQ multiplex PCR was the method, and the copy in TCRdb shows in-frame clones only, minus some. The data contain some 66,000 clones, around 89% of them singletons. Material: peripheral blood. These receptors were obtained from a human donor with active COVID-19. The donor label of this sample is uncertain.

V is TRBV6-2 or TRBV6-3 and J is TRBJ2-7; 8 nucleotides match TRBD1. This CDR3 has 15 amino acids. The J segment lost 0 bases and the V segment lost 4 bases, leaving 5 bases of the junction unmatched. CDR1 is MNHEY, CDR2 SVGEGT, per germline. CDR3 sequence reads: CASSLLTGGSYEQYF. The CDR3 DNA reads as TGTGCCAGCAGTTTACTAACAGGGGGCTCCTACGAGCAGTACTTC.

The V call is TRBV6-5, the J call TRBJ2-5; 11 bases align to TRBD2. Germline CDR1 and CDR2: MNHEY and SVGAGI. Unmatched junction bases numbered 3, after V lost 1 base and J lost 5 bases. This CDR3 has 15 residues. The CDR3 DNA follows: TGTGCCAGCAGTTACTTTAGCGGGGGGGCGGAGACCCAGTACTTC. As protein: CASSYFSGGAETQYF.

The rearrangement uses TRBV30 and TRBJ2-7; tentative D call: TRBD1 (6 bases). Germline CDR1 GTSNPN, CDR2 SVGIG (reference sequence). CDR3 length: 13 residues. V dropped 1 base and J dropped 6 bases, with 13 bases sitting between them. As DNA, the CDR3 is TGTGCCTGGAGTGCACAGGGAATGGGCGAGCAGTACTTC. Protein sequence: CAWSAQGMGEQYF.

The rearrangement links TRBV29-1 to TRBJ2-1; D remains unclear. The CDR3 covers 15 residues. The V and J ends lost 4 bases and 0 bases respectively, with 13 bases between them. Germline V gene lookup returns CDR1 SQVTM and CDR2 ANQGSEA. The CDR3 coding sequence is TGCAGCGTTGGCCCTCCGAGTAGCTCCTACAATGAGCAGTTCTTC. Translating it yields CSVGPPSSSYNEQFF.

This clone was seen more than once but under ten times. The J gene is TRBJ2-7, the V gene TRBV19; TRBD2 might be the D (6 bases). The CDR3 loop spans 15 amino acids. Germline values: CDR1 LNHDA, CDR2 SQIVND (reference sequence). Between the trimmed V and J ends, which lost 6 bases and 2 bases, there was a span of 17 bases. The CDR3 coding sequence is TGTGCCAGTAGGTCAGAGGTGGGGGGAACCTACGAGCAGTACTTC. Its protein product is CASRSEVGGTYEQYF.